This entry describes one TCR beta chain. This record belongs to a study of blood T cell repertoires in COVID-19. Study-level information: COVID-19 samples collected from the United States, Italy and Spain covered acute and convalescent phases.

Per the original data handling: Estimation of nucleated cell counts relied on the amplification of reference gene primers. The data were produced by immunoSEQ multiplex PCR, yet TCRdb's version contains in-frame clones alone and is incomplete. That table is the source of V, J and clone size, and D and trimming were worked out from the DNA. This table has some 170,000 clones, 84% appearing once. The CDR3 is 14 residues long. Germline CDR1 is ENHRY and CDR2 is SYGVKD. V was pared by 2 bases and J by 2 bases, with 1 base of the junction left unmatched. The genes are TRBV10-3 and TRBJ1-2, with TRBD1 matching over 8 bases. Sequencing was done on a sample of PBMCs or T cells enriched from blood (not recorded which). This sequence was found in a middle-aged man who had recovered from COVID-19. The CDR3 DNA is TGTGCCATCAGTGAGGGACAGGGAAACTATGGCTACACCTTC. This sequence encodes CAISEGQGNYGYTF.